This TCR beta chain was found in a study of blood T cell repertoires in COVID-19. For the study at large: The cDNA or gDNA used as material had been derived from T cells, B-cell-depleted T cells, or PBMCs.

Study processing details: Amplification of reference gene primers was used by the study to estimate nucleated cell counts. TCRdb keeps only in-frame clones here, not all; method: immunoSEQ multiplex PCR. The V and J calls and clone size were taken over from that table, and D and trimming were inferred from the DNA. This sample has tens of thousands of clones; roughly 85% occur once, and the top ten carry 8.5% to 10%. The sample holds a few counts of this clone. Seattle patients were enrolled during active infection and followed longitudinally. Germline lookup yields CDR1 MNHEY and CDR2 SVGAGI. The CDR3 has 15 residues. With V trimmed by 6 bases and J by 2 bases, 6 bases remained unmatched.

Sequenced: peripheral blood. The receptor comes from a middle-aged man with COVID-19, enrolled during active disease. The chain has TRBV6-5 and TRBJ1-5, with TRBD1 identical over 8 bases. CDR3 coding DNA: TGTGCCAGCAGCAAGACAGGGGTAGGCAATCAGCCCCAGCATTTT. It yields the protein CASSKTGVGNQPQHF.